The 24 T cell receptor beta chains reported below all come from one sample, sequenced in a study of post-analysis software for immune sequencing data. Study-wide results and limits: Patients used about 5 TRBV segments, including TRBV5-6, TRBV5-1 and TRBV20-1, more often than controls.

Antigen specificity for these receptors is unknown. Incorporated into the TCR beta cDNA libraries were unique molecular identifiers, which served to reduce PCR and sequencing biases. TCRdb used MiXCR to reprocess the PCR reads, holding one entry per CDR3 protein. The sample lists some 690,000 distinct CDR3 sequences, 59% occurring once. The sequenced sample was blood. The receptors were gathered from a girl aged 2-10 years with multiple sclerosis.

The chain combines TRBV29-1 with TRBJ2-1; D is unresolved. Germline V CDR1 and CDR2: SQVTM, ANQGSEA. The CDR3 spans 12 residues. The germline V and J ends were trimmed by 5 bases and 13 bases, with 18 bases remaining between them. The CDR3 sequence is CSVSADQETQFF. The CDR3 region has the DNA TGCAGCGTTTCCGCGGACCAAGAGACCCAGTTCTTC.

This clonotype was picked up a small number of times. The CDR3 reads CASSLMGFGSYNEQFF. The CDR3 coding sequence is TGTGCCAGCAGTTTAATGGGGTTTGGCTCCTACAATGAGCAGTTCTTC. This rearrangement joins TRBV27 to TRBJ2-1; D unclear. CDR1 is MNHEY and CDR2 is SMNVEV in the germline V gene (reference sequence). The CDR3 contains 16 residues. Trimming took off 2 bases at V and 0 bases at J, with 11 bases between the two ends.

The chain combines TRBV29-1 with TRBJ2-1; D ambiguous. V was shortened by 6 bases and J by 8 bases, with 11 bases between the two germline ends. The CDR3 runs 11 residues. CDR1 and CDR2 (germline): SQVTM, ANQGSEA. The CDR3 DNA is TGCAGCGTAAGATCCACCGATGAGCAGTTCTTC. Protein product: CSVRSTDEQFF.

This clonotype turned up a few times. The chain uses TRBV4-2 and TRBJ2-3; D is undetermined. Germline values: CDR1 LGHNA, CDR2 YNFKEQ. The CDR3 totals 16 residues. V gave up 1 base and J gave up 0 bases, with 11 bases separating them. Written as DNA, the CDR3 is TGTGCCAGCAGCCAAGGGGGAACATATAGCACAGATACGCAGTATTTT. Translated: CASSQGGTYSTDTQYF.

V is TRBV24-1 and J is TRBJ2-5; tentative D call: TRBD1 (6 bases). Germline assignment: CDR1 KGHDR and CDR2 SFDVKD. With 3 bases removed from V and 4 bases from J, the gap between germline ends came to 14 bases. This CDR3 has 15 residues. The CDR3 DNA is TGTGCCACCAGTGATGCACAGGGTGGGGCAGAGACCCAGTACTTC. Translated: CATSDAQGGAETQYF.

In nucleotides, the CDR3 is TGCGCCAGCAGCTGGCCTAGCGGGGCCATCCGAGAGACCCAGTACTTC. Residues: CASSWPSGAIRETQYF. This chain uses TRBV5-1 with TRBJ2-5; 9 nucleotides match TRBD2. This CDR3 comprises 16 residues. CDR1 and CDR2 (germline): SGHRS, YFSETQ. Trimming cost V 3 bases and J 4 bases; bases outside gene matches: 10. The variable domain in full, with the rest retrieved from reference TRBV5-1 and TRBJ2-5, is KAGVTQTPRYLIKTRGQQVTLSCSPISGHRSVSWYQQTPGQGLQFLFEYFSETQRNKGNFPGRFSGRQFSNSRSEMNVSTLELGDSALYLCASSWPSGAIRETQYFGPGTRLLVL.

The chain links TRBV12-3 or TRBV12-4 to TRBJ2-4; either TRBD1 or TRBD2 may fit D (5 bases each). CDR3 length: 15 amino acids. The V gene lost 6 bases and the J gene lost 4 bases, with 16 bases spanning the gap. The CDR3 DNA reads TGTGCCAGCAGCCCTCCCTACGGGGCAAAAAACATTCAGTACTTC. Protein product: CASSPPYGAKNIQYF.

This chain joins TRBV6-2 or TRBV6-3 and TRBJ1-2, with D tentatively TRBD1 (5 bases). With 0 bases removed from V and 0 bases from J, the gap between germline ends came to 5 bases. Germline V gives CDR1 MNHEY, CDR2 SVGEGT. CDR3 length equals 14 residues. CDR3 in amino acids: CASSYSTANYGYTF. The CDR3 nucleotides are TGTGCCAGCAGTTACTCGACAGCTAACTATGGCTACACCTTC.

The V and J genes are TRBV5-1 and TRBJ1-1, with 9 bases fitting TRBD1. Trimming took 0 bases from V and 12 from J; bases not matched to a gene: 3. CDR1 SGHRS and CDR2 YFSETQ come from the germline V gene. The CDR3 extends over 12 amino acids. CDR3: CASSLGTGESFF. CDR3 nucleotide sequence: TGCGCCAGCAGCTTGGGGACAGGGGAATCTTTCTTT.

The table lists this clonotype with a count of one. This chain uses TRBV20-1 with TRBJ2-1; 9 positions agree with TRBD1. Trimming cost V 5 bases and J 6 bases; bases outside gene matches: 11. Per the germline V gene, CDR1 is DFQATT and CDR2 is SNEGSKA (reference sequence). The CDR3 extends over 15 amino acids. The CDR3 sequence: CSAPPGQGHPNEQFF. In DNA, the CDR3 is TGCAGTGCTCCCCCGGGACAGGGTCATCCCAATGAGCAGTTCTTC.

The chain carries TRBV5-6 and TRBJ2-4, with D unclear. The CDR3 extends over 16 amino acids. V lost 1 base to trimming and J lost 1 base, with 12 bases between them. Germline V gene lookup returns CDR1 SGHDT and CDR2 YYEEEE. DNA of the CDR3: TGTGCCAGCAGCTTGCAAAGCAACCCTGCCAAAAACATTCAGTACTTC. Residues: CASSLQSNPAKNIQYF.

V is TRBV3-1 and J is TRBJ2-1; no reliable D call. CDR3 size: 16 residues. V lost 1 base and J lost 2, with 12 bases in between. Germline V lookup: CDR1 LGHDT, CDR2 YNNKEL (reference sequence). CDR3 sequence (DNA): TGTGCCAGCAGCCAAGTGGAGTTCGGCGCCTACAATGAGCAGTTCTTC. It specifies CASSQVEFGAYNEQFF.

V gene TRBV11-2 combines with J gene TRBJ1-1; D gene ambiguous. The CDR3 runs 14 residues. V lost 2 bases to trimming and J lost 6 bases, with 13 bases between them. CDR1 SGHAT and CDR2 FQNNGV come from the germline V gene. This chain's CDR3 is CASSLLVGSPEAFF. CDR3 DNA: TGTGCCAGCAGCTTACTAGTCGGGTCTCCTGAAGCTTTCTTT.

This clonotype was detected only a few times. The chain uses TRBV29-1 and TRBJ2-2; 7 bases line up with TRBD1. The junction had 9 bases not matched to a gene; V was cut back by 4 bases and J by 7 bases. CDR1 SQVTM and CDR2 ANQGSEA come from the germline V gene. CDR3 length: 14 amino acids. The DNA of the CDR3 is TGCAGCGTTGGGACAGGAAGAGTTCGCGGGGAGCTGTTTTTT. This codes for CSVGTGRVRGELFF.

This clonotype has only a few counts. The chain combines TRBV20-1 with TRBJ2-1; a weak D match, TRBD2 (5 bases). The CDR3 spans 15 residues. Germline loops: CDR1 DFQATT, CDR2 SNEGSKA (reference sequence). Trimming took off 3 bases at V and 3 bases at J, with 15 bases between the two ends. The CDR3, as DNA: TGCAGTGCTAGCGGCGCGGGCCTCTTCTACAATGAGCAGTTCTTC. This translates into CSASGAGLFYNEQFF.

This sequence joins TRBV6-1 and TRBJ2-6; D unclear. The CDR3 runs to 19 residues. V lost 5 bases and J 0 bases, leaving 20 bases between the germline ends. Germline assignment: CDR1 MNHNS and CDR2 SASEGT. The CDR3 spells CASSRGRFPAISGANVLTF. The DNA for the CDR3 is TGTGCCAGCAGTCGTGGACGCTTCCCCGCTATCTCTGGGGCCAACGTCCTGACTTTC.

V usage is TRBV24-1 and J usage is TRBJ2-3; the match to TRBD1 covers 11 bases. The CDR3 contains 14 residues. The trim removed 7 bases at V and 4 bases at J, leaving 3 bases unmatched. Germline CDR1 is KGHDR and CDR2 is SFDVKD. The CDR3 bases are TGTGCCACCAGCGGACAGGGGGCCGCAGATACGCAGTATTTT. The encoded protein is CATSGQGAADTQYF.

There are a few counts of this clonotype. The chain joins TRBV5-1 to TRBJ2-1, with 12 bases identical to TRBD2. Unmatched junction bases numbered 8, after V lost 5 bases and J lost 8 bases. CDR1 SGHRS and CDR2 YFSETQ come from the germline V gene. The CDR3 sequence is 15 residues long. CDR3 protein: CASRLTSGREDEQFF. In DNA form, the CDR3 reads TGCGCCAGCAGGCTGACTAGCGGGAGAGAGGATGAGCAGTTCTTC.

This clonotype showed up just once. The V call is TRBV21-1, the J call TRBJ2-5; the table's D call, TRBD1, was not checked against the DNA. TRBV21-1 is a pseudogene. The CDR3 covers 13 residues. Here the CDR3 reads CASSNGGGVTQYF. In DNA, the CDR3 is TGTGCCAGCAGCAATGGCGGGGGAGTGACCCAGTACTTC.

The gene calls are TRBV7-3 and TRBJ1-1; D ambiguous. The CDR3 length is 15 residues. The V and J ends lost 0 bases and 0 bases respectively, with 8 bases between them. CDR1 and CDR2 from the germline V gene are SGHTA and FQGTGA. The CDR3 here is CASSLTAGMNTEAFF. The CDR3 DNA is TGTGCCAGCAGCTTAACTGCAGGTATGAACACTGAAGCTTTCTTT.

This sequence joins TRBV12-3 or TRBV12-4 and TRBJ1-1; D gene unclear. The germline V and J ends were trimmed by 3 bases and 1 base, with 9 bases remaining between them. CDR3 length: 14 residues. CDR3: CASSFSTGNTEAFF. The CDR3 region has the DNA TGTGCCAGCAGTTTTTCGACGGGGAACACTGAAGCTTTCTTT.

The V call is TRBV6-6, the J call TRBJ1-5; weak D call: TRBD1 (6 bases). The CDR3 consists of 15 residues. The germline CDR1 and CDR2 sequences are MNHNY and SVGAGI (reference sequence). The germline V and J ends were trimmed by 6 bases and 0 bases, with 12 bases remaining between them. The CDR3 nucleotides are TGTGCCAGCAGACCCGACAGGAATAGCAATCAGCCCCAGCATTTT. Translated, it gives CASRPDRNSNQPQHF.

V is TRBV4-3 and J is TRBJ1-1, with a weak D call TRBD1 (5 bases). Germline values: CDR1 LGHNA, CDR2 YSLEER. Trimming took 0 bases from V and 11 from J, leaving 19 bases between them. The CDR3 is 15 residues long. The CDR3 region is CASSQDRREGLDAFF. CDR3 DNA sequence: TGCGCCAGCAGCCAAGATCGGAGGGAGGGGTTGGACGCTTTCTTT.

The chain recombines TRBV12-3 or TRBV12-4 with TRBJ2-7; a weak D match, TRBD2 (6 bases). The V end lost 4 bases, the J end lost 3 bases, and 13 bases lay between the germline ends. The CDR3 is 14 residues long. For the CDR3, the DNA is TGTGCCAGCAGTTGGGGCGGGACGGGCTACGAGCAGTACTTC. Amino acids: CASSWGGTGYEQYF.